Only a few counts were recorded for the clone carrying this TCR beta chain. The data originate from a study of blood T cell repertoires in COVID-19. Study-wide background: The United States, Italy and Spain provided the acute and convalescent COVID-19 samples.

Seattle cases were enrolled at active infection and followed longitudinally. The CDR3 length is 13 residues. V lost 4 bases, J lost 6 bases, and 9 bases lay in between. Germline lookup yields CDR1 SNHLY and CDR2 FYNNEI. In the authors' methods: Amplification with reference gene primers provided the estimates of nucleated cell counts. The protocol was immunoSEQ multiplex PCR, while the TCRdb copy is restricted to in-frame clones and leaves out a portion. The V and J calls and clone size are taken from that table; D and trimming were inferred from the DNA. The data contain approximately 110,000 clones, roughly 85% of them singletons.

Sequenced input: peripheral blood. The chain carries TRBV2 and TRBJ2-2; the D gene is possibly TRBD1 (6 bases). This receptor was identified in a woman aged 55 to 70 with COVID-19, enrolled during active disease. This CDR3 is CASSGEGAGELFF. CDR3 bases: TGTGCCAGCAGTGGCGAGGGGGCCGGGGAGCTGTTTTTT.